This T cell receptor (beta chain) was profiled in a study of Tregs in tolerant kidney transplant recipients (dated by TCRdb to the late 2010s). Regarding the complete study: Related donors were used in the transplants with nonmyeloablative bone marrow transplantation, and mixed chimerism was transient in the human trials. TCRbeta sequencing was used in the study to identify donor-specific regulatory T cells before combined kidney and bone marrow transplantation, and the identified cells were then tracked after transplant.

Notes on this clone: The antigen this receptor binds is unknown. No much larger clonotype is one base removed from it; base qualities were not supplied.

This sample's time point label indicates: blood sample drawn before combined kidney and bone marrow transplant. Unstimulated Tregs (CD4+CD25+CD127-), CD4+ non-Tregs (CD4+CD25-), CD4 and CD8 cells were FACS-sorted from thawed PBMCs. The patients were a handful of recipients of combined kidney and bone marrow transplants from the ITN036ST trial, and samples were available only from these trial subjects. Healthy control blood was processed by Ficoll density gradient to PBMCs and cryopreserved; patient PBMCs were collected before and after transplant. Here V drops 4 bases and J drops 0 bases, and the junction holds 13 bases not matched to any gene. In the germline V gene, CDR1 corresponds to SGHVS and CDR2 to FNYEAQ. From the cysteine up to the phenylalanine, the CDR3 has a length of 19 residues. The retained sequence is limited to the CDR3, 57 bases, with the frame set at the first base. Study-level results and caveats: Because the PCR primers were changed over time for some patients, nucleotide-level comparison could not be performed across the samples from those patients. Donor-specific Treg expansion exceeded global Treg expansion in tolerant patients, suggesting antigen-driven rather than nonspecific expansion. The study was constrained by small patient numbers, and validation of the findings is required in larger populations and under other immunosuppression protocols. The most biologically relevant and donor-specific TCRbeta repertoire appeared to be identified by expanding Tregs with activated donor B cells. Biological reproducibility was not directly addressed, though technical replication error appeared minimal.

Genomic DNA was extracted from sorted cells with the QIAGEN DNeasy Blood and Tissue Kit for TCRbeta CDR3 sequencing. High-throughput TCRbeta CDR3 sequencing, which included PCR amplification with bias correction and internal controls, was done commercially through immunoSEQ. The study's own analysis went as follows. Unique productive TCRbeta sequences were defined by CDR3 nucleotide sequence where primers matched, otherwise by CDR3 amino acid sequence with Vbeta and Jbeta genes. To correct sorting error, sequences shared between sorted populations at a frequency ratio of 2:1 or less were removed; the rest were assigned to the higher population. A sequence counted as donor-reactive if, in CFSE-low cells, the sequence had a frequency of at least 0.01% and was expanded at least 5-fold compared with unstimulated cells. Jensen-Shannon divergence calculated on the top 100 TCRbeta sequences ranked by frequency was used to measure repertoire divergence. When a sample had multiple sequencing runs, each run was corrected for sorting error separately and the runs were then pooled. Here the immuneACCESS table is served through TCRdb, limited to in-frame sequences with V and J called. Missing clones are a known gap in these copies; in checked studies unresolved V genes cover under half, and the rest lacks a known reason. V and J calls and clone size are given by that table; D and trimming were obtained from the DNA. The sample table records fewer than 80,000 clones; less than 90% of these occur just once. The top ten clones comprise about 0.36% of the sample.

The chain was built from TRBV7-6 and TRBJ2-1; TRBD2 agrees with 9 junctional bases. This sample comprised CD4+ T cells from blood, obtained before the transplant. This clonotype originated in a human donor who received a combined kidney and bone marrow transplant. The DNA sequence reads TGTGCCAGCAGCTCCGTGGGACTAGCCGCCTCGAGCTCCTACAATGAGCAGTTCTTC. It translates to CASSSVGLAASSSYNEQFF.